This TCR beta chain was sequenced for a study of control samples from healthy donors and cancer patients. Assay: immunoSEQ multiplex PCR; the TCRdb copy retains only in-frame clones and omits some. The sample lists about 150,000 clones, approximately 91% seen once, with around 4.6% in the top ten. Sequencing was done on a sample of blood. This TCR came from a man aged 25 to 45 in good health.

The CDR3 spells CASSATSTDTQYF. Written as DNA, the CDR3 is TGTGCCAGCAGTGCGACTAGCACAGATACGCAGTATTTT. The gene calls are TRBV6-4 and TRBJ2-3; D not resolved. V lost 4 bases and J 0 bases, leaving 5 bases between the germline ends. Germline values: CDR1 MRHNA, CDR2 SNTAGT. This CDR3 region has 13 residues.